This T cell receptor beta chain derives from a study of shared clonotypes between healthy human individuals. In the study overall: The plates for each donor numbered three CD4 naive, three CD4 memory, two CD8 naive and one CD8 memory. General study results and limits: Naive CD4 clonotypes were shared across a handful of donors at 4.5% to 6.5%. Generation probability values for non-shared clonotypes were lower than those for clonotypes shared by all four donors.

The CDR3 has 15 residues. The V gene end was trimmed by 4 bases and the J gene end by 3 bases; junction bases not matched to a gene: 7. Germline CDR1 is SGHKS and CDR2 is YYEKEE (reference sequence). As for this clone: Antigen specificity is unknown.

Researchers ran the assay at a deep level. Method: immunoSEQ multiplex PCR; TCRdb's copy keeps in-frame clones and lacks some. The repertoire consists of 2,500,000 or so clones, with more than 90% occurring once and the leading ten covering roughly 0.13%. The sequenced sample consisted of naive CD4+ T cells sorted from blood. As for subset: CD45RA+ positively selected. The sequence came from a man aged 18 to 29 in good health. This chain connects TRBV5-5 to TRBJ2-1, with 7 bases fitting TRBD2. CDR3 sequence (DNA): TGTGCCAGCAGCCCGTGGACTAGGAGCTACAATGAGCAGTTCTTC. Encoded protein: CASSPWTRSYNEQFF.